This T cell receptor beta chain was captured by sequencing in a study of tumor and adjacent non-tumor tissue in lung cancer. Study at large: There were around 11 adenocarcinoma, a couple of squamous cell carcinoma and 1 small cell lung cancer cases.

Study-wide results and limits: Compared with tumor, normal lung showed significantly lower TCR diversity.

CDR1 and CDR2 (germline): MGHRA, YSYEKL. This CDR3 contains 13 residues. A modified ARM-PCR protocol with three rounds of nested PCR amplified TCRbeta. Each CDR3 protein is one row after TCRdb ran MiXCR on the multiplex PCR reads. The table includes over 80,000 distinct CDR3 sequences, 75% to 90% detected once. No cell sorting was done before RNA was extracted from the tissue. This non-tumor lung sample came from over 3 cm beyond the tumor edge. Newly diagnosed lung cancer patients had thoracic surgery in China, August–late 2014, without prior chemotherapy. Concerning this clonotype itself: Its antigen is undetermined. The germline gene is not matched at one end of the junction; a read error may be the cause.

The chain has TRBV4-1 and TRBJ1-2; the D is unclear. The source of this sequence is a man aged 55 to 70 with small cell lung cancer. Sequencing used distant non-tumor lung tissue. CDR3 protein: CAISQEAGYVYTF. The CDR3 DNA reads TGCGCCATCAGCCAAGAAGCTGGTTATGTCTACACCTTC.